Listed below are T cell receptor beta chains from one sample, sequenced in a study of CD8 T cells in ankylosing spondylitis. One entry per CDR3 protein, called by TCRdb with MiXCR from the 5' RACE reads. The sample records 670,000 or so distinct CDR3 sequences, under 20% being singletons. Sample: blood, either unsorted or a sorted T cell fraction (not recorded which). The receptor source for this set is a male donor with ankylosing spondylitis. CDR3s include the opening cysteine and the closing phenylalanine or tryptophan. A D gene is named only where the DNA matches it firmly. Clone size appears in some rows only: once, few, many, or a class for an expanded clone.

clone_size j_call v_call d_call cdr3_nt cdr3_aa
NA TRBJ2-5 TRBV27 TRBD1 TGTGCCAGCAGATTGACAGGGGGCGAGACCCAGTACTTC CASRLTGGETQYF
NA TRBJ2-1 TRBV27 TRBD1 TGTGCCAGCAGTTTAGCCCCCCTGACAGGGGAACAGTTCTTC CASSLAPLTGEQFF
few TRBJ2-7 TRBV5-1 TRBD1 TGCGCCAGCAGCCCGACAGGGGCGGCCGAGCAGTACTTC CASSPTGAAEQYF
many TRBJ1-1 TRBV12-3/TRBV12-4 NA TGTGCCAGCAGTTTAGCACCCGGGGACGGCGCTTTCTTT CASSLAPGDGAFF
few TRBJ2-5 TRBV6-1 NA TGTGCCAGCAGTAGCGGACAGACTTTTCAAGAGACCCAGTACTTC CASSSGQTFQETQYF
NA TRBJ1-4 TRBV5-1 NA TGCGCCAGCAGCTTGTCTGCAGGGGAAAAACTGTTTTTT CASSLSAGEKLFF
NA TRBJ2-1 TRBV12-3/TRBV12-4 TRBD2 TGTGCCAGCAGTTTAGTGTTCTGGGCTAGCGGGGATAACAATGAGCAGTTCTTC CASSLVFWASGDNNEQFF
few TRBJ1-2 TRBV20-1 TRBD1 TGCAGTGCTAGAGACGAGAGAACCGGGACAGGGGGGAGCTATGGCTACACCTTC CSARDERTGTGGSYGYTF
few TRBJ1-5 TRBV6-1 TRBD1 TGTGCCAGCAGTCGGACAGGGACGGATCAGCCCCAGCATTTT CASSRTGTDQPQHF
many TRBJ2-1 TRBV5-5 TRBD1 TGTGCCAGCAGCATTGACAGGGGCCCCTACAATGAGCAGTTCTTC CASSIDRGPYNEQFF
NA TRBJ2-6 TRBV28 NA TGTGCCAGCTTCCCCGTGGGTCAGGCTGGGGCCAACGTCCTGACTTTC CASFPVGQAGANVLTF
few TRBJ2-1 TRBV7-3 TRBD2 TGTGCCAGCAGCTTAGGATCCGGACTAGCGGAGTCAAATGAGCAGTTCTTC CASSLGSGLAESNEQFF